Included here is one T cell receptor beta chain sequence, with context. Trimming at V came to 5 bases and at J to 4 bases, leaving 9 bases not matched to a gene. The CDR3 length is 15 residues. From germline, CDR1 is SGHTA and CDR2 FQGTGA. This record comes from a study of Ad26.COV2.S vaccination and SARS-CoV-2 variants. Study context: Enrollment placed the donor in the COV1001 Ad26.COV2.S trial arm.

Treatment denoted: some 20 received Ad26.COV2.S at low or high dose, single or two shots; several received placebo; per-sample allocation not given. Sample collection was performed on day 63 after the first vaccine or placebo injection. This person who donated was an adult of 18-55 years in Boston. Built on an Ad26 vector, the vaccine expressed Wuhan-strain SARS-CoV-2 spike. Here immunoSEQ multiplex PCR was the method, and the copy in TCRdb shows in-frame clones only, minus some. The table records roughly 420,000 clones, roughly 88% of them present only once. The receptor was derived from a person aged 18-65 years who received the Ad26.COV2.S COVID-19 vaccine or a placebo. Sequencing used peripheral blood, obtained in a trial of Ad26.COV2.S vaccine versus placebo. This chain connects TRBV7-3 to TRBJ2-3; the match to TRBD2 covers 7 bases. DNA for the CDR3: TGTGCCAGCAGCCCGAACCCGGCGGGGGCAGATACGCAGTATTTT. Residues: CASSPNPAGADTQYF.